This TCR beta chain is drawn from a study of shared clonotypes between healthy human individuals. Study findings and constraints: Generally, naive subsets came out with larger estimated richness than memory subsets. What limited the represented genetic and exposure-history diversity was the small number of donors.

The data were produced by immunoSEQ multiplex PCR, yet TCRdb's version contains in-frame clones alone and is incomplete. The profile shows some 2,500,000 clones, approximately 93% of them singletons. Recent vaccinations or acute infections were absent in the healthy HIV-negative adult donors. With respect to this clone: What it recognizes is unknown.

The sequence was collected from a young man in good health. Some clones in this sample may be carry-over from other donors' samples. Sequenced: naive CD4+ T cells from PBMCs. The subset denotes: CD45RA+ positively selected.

CDR3: CASGSGAYGYTF. As DNA, the CDR3 is TGTGCTAGTGGTTCGGGGGCCTATGGCTACACCTTC. J is TRBJ1-2 and V is TRBV12-5, with D perhaps TRBD1 (6 bases). This CDR3 has 12 amino acids. Germline V gene data show CDR1 as LGHNT and CDR2 as FRNRAP. Trimming took off 4 bases at V and 4 bases at J, with 7 bases between the two ends.